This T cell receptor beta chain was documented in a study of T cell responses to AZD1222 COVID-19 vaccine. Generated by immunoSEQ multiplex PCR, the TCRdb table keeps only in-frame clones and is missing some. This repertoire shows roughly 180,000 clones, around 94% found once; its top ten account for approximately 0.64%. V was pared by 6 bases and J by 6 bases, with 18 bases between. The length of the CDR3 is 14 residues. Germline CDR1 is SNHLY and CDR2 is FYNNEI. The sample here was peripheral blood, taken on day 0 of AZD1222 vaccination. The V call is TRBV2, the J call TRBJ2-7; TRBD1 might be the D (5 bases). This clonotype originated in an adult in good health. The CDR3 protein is CASSAEILTAEQYF. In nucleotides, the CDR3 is TGTGCCAGCAGCGCGGAAATACTGACAGCCGAGCAGTACTTC. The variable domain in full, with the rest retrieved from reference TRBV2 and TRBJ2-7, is EPEVTQTPSHQVTQMGQEVILRCVPISNHLYFYWYRQILGQKVEFLVSFYNNEISEKSEIFDDQFSVERPDGSNFTLKIRSTKLEDSAMYFCASSAEILTAEQYFGPGTRLTVT.